The present TCR beta chain was sequenced within a study of blood T cell repertoires in COVID-19. Study information: The study drew acute and convalescent COVID-19 samples from the United States, Italy and Spain.

V was pared by 9 bases and J by 0 bases, with 9 bases of the junction left unmatched. The CDR3 is 17 amino acids. CDR1 is SGHVS and CDR2 is FQNEAQ in the germline V gene. Source study methods: Estimates of nucleated cell counts were drawn from the amplification of reference gene primers. Assay used: immunoSEQ multiplex PCR; TCRdb lists only in-frame clones, some missing. Clone size and V and J calls were adopted from that table, with D and trimming inferred from the DNA. The sample holds 75,000 to 95,000 clones, about 82% seen once. The gene calls are TRBV7-8 and TRBJ2-1; 12 bases are a match to TRBD2. Source material: peripheral blood. This clonotype was obtained from a man older than 75 with active or convalescent COVID-19. CDR3 sequence (DNA): TGTGCCAGTAAAAGACTAGCGGGGGAGAGCTCCTACAATGAGCAGTTCTTC. Amino acid sequence: CASKRLAGESSYNEQFF.